This T cell receptor (beta chain) was profiled in a study of glioma-infiltrating T cells after dendritic cell vaccination. Study-level background: Dendritic cells derived from monocytes and pulsed with autologous tumor lysate formed the vaccine.

Isocitrate dehydrogenase mutation was absent in all glioblastoma patients. Up to about 2 ug genomic DNA was used for TCRB CDR3 amplification. Primers: 60 V beta forward and 13 J beta reverse. Generated by immunoSEQ multiplex PCR, the TCRdb table keeps only in-frame clones and is missing some. This table has approximately 100,000 clones, around 81% appearing once. The TCR was taken from a human donor with glioblastoma. Here the sequenced sample was blood, taken before dendritic cell vaccination.

CDR3 sequence reads: CASSYGAGNTGELFF. The CDR3, as DNA: TGTGCCAGCAGTTACGGTGCGGGCAACACCGGGGAGCTGTTTTTT. The chain uses TRBV6-6 and TRBJ2-2, with D tentatively TRBD2 (5 bases). Germline CDR1 reads MNHNY; CDR2 reads SVGAGI (reference sequence). V was clipped by 2 bases and J by 2 bases, with 9 bases between them. CDR3 length: 15 residues.